Below are 18 T cell receptor beta chains sequenced from a single sample in a study of T cell responses to AZD1222 COVID-19 vaccine (dated by TCRdb to 2020 to 2023). The meaning of the sample's time point label: about 28 days (+/-7) after the second vaccine dose. Library preparation employed the immunoSEQ multiplex PCR assay. In its TCRdb copy, this immuneACCESS table keeps in-frame sequences only and misses some clones. Where compared with another copy, unresolved V genes explain less than half of these, and the others have no known cause. The sample records 90,000 to 100,000 clones, approximately 81% of which are singletons. Around 5% of the sample goes to the ten largest clones. The sequences come from peripheral blood, collected 28 days after the second AZD1222 dose. The receptors come from an adult who received the AZD1222 COVID-19 vaccine.

The chain couples TRBV7-8 to TRBJ1-1; D is unresolved. Germline CDR1 and CDR2: SGHVS and FQNEAQ. V was shortened by 2 bases and J by 3 bases, with 7 bases between the two germline ends. CDR3 length equals 13 residues. For the CDR3, the DNA is TGTGCCAGCAGCTTATTTTTTGACACTGAAGCTTTCTTT. Translated, it gives CASSLFFDTEAFF.

The chain uses TRBV19 and TRBJ2-1; D might be TRBD2 (6 bases). V dropped 1 base and J dropped 3 bases, with 25 bases sitting between them. This CDR3 spans 20 amino acids. CDR1 and CDR2 from the germline V gene are LNHDA and SQIVND (reference sequence). CDR3 sequence reads: CASSIGTRHSGLKDYNEQFF. In DNA, the CDR3 is TGTGCCAGTAGTATAGGGACAAGGCATAGCGGACTAAAAGACTACAATGAGCAGTTCTTC. Full variable domain (missing parts from reference TRBV19 and TRBJ2-1): DGGITQSPKYLFRKEGQNVTLSCEQNLNHDAMYWYRQDPGQGLRLIYYSQIVNDFQKGDIAEGYSVSREKKESFPLTVTSAQKNPTAFYLCASSIGTRHSGLKDYNEQFFGPGTRLTVL.

The chain combines TRBV18 with TRBJ2-3; TRBD2 agrees at 13 bases. The CDR3 is 16 residues long. V lost 2 bases to trimming and J lost 7 bases; unmatched junction nucleotides: 6. Germline values: CDR1 KGHSH, CDR2 LQKENI. Here the CDR3 reads CASSPRLAGGPHTQYF. CDR3 nucleotides: TGTGCCAGCTCACCAAGACTAGCGGGGGGCCCGCATACGCAGTATTTT.

The CDR3 DNA is TGTGCCAGTAGTATCCTAGCGGGGCGAACAGATACGCAGTATTTT. Amino acids: CASSILAGRTDTQYF. The gene calls are TRBV19 and TRBJ2-3; 9 bases are a match to TRBD2. After removal of 3 bases from V and 3 bases from J, the junction contained 4 bases not matched to a gene. The CDR3 spans 15 residues. The germline gives CDR1 LNHDA, CDR2 SQIVND (reference sequence). The variable domain in full, with the rest retrieved from reference TRBV19 and TRBJ2-3, is DGGITQSPKYLFRKEGQNVTLSCEQNLNHDAMYWYRQDPGQGLRLIYYSQIVNDFQKGDIAEGYSVSREKKESFPLTVTSAQKNPTAFYLCASSILAGRTDTQYFGPGTRLTVL.

The V gene is TRBV18, the J gene TRBJ2-1; D unresolved. Germline V CDR1 and CDR2: KGHSH, LQKENI. V was pared by 2 bases and J by 7 bases, with 18 bases between. The CDR3 extends over 16 amino acids. The CDR3 loop reads CASSPDRQVGLNEQFF. Here the CDR3 DNA reads TGTGCCAGCTCACCAGATAGGCAGGTAGGGTTAAATGAGCAGTTCTTC.

This chain joins TRBV12-5 and TRBJ2-1, with D uncertain. CDR1 is LGHNT, CDR2 FRNRAP, per germline. Deletions cut 2 bases from V and 3 bases from J, with 11 bases between. The CDR3 is 15 residues long. CDR3 bases: TGTGCTAGTGGTTTGCAAAGGGTTTACTACAATGAGCAGTTCTTC. Its translation: CASGLQRVYYNEQFF.

V is TRBV3-1 (or the pseudogene TRBV3-2) and J is TRBJ1-2, with unresolved D. The CDR3 loop spans 14 amino acids. V was trimmed by 1 base and J by 3 bases, leaving 9 bases between them. Germline V gene lookup returns CDR1 LGHDT and CDR2 YNNKEL (reference sequence). CDR3 in amino acids: CASSQGAGYYGYTF. The CDR3 DNA reads TGTGCCAGCAGCCAAGGGGCAGGTTACTATGGCTACACCTTC.

The chain is built from TRBV4-1 and TRBJ1-5, with TRBD1 matching 7 bases. Germline lookup yields CDR1 MGHRA and CDR2 YSYEKL. This CDR3 region has 15 residues. V was pared by 4 bases and J by 2 bases, with 5 bases of the junction left unmatched. This chain's CDR3 is CASSLYRGGNQPQHF. In DNA, the CDR3 is TGCGCCAGCAGCCTCTACAGGGGCGGCAATCAGCCCCAGCATTTT.

On this clone itself: One end of the junction is discordant with germline, which a read error may explain. The chain employs TRBV3-1 (or the pseudogene TRBV3-2) and TRBJ2-5, with D possibly TRBD2 on 6 matching bases. The V gene's germline CDR1 is LGHDT and CDR2 YNNKEL (reference sequence). This CDR3 comprises 14 residues. The CDR3 DNA sequence: TGCCTCAGCGGGCTCTTAGAAAGGTCGGAGACCCAGTACTTC. Translating it yields CLSGLLERSETQYF.

This sequence joins TRBV5-1 and TRBJ2-1; 9 bases fit TRBD2. From germline, CDR1 is SGHRS and CDR2 YFSETQ. This CDR3 spans 17 amino acids. The V gene end was trimmed by 2 bases and the J gene end by 0 bases; junction bases not matched to a gene: 6. In DNA form, the CDR3 reads TGCGCCAGCAGCTTTTCAAGCGGGGGGAGCTCCTACAATGAGCAGTTCTTC. Amino acid sequence: CASSFSSGGSSYNEQFF.

CDR3 nucleotides: TGTGCCAGCAGCGCCAGTTCCGGCTACGAGCAGTACTTC. The encoded protein is CASSASSGYEQYF. The chain has TRBV11-2 and TRBJ2-7; D is unclear. The CDR3 runs 13 residues. Looked up from germline, CDR1 is SGHAT and CDR2 is FQNNGV. V was pared by 5 bases and J by 3 bases, with 11 bases between.

V gene TRBV28 combines with J gene TRBJ1-4; maybe TRBD1 (6 bases). The germline CDR1 and CDR2 sequences are MDHEN and SYDVKM. The V end lost 6 bases, the J end lost 8 bases, and 19 bases lay between the germline ends. This CDR3 region has 15 residues. The CDR3 here is CASRGSTGVGEKLFF. DNA of the CDR3: TGTGCCAGCAGGGGATCGACAGGTGTCGGGGAAAAACTGTTTTTT.

The CDR3 DNA is TGTGCCAGCAGCCAAGATTCAGGTGGCTACACCTTC. It specifies CASSQDSGGYTF. The rearrangement uses TRBV3-1 (or the pseudogene TRBV3-2) and TRBJ1-2; D is ambiguous. Germline loops: CDR1 LGHDT, CDR2 YNNKEL (reference sequence). The V and J ends lost 0 bases and 7 bases respectively, with 6 bases between them. This CDR3 comprises 12 residues.

The chain couples TRBV7-6 to TRBJ1-1; no firm D call. CDR1 is SGHVS, CDR2 FNYEAQ, per germline. V was shortened by 1 base and J by 4 bases, with 16 bases between the two germline ends. The CDR3 sequence is 16 residues long. For the CDR3, the DNA is TGTGCCAGCAGCTTAGGGCCTCAATTATTCGGCACTGAAGCTTTCTTT. This translates into CASSLGPQLFGTEAFF. Complete variable domain (other parts from reference TRBV7-6 and TRBJ1-1): GAGVSQSPRYKVTKRGQDVALRCDPISGHVSLYWYRQALGQGPEFLTYFNYEAQQDKSGLPNDRFSAERPEGSISTLTIQRTEQRDSAMYRCASSLGPQLFGTEAFFGQGTRLTVV.

This chain joins TRBV9 and TRBJ1-1; D may be TRBD1 (5 bases). Germline CDR1 SGDLS, CDR2 YYNGEE. Deletions cut 3 bases from V and 0 bases from J, with 15 bases between. The CDR3 contains 16 residues. CDR3 loop: CASSAQPQVLNTEAFF. DNA of the CDR3: TGTGCCAGCAGCGCCCAGCCACAGGTTTTGAACACTGAAGCTTTCTTT.

The genes are TRBV27 and TRBJ1-6; no reliable D call. Germline CDR1 is MNHEY and CDR2 is SMNVEV (reference sequence). V gave up 5 bases and J gave up 3 bases, with 11 bases separating them. The CDR3 spans 15 residues. The CDR3 DNA sequence: TGTGCCAGCAGTCCAAGAACGGTCTATAATTCACCCCTCCACTTT. Protein sequence: CASSPRTVYNSPLHF.

This chain connects TRBV7-8 to TRBJ2-3; a possible D gene is TRBD2 (6 bases). The CDR3 consists of 18 residues. Germline CDR1 reads SGHVS; CDR2 reads FQNEAQ. Trimming left V 2 bases short and J 5 bases short, with 23 bases between. This CDR3 is CASSLRFSGTGTKDTQYF. The CDR3 DNA sequence: TGTGCCAGCAGCTTACGATTCTCCGGGACTGGCACCAAAGATACGCAGTATTTT.

This chain connects TRBV15 to TRBJ2-7, with D maybe TRBD1 (5 bases). Germline V lookup: CDR1 LNHNV, CDR2 YYDKDF (reference sequence). V was pared by 0 bases and J by 5 bases, with 5 bases between. This CDR3 region has 12 residues. CDR3 nucleotides: TGTGCCACCAGCAGAGACAGGGACGAGCAGTACTTC. This codes for CATSRDRDEQYF. Full variable domain (missing parts from reference TRBV15 and TRBJ2-7): DAMVIQNPRYQVTQFGKPVTLSCSQTLNHNVMYWYQQKSSQAPKLLFHYYDKDFNNEADTPDNFQSRRPNTSFCFLDIRSPGLGDTAMYLCATSRDRDEQYFGPGTRLTVT.